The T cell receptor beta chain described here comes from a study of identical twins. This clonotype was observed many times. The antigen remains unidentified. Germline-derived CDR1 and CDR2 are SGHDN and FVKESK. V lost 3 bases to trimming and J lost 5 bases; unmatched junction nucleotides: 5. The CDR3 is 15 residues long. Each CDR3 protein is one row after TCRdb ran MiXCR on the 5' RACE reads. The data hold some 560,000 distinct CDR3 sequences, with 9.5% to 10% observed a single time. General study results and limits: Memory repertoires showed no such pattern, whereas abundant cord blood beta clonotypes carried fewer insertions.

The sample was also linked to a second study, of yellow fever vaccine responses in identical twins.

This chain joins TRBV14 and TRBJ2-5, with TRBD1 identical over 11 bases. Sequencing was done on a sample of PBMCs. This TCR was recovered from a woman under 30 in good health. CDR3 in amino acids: CASSQGTGGPETQYF. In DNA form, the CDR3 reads TGTGCCAGCAGCCAGGGGACAGGGGGTCCGGAGACCCAGTACTTC.